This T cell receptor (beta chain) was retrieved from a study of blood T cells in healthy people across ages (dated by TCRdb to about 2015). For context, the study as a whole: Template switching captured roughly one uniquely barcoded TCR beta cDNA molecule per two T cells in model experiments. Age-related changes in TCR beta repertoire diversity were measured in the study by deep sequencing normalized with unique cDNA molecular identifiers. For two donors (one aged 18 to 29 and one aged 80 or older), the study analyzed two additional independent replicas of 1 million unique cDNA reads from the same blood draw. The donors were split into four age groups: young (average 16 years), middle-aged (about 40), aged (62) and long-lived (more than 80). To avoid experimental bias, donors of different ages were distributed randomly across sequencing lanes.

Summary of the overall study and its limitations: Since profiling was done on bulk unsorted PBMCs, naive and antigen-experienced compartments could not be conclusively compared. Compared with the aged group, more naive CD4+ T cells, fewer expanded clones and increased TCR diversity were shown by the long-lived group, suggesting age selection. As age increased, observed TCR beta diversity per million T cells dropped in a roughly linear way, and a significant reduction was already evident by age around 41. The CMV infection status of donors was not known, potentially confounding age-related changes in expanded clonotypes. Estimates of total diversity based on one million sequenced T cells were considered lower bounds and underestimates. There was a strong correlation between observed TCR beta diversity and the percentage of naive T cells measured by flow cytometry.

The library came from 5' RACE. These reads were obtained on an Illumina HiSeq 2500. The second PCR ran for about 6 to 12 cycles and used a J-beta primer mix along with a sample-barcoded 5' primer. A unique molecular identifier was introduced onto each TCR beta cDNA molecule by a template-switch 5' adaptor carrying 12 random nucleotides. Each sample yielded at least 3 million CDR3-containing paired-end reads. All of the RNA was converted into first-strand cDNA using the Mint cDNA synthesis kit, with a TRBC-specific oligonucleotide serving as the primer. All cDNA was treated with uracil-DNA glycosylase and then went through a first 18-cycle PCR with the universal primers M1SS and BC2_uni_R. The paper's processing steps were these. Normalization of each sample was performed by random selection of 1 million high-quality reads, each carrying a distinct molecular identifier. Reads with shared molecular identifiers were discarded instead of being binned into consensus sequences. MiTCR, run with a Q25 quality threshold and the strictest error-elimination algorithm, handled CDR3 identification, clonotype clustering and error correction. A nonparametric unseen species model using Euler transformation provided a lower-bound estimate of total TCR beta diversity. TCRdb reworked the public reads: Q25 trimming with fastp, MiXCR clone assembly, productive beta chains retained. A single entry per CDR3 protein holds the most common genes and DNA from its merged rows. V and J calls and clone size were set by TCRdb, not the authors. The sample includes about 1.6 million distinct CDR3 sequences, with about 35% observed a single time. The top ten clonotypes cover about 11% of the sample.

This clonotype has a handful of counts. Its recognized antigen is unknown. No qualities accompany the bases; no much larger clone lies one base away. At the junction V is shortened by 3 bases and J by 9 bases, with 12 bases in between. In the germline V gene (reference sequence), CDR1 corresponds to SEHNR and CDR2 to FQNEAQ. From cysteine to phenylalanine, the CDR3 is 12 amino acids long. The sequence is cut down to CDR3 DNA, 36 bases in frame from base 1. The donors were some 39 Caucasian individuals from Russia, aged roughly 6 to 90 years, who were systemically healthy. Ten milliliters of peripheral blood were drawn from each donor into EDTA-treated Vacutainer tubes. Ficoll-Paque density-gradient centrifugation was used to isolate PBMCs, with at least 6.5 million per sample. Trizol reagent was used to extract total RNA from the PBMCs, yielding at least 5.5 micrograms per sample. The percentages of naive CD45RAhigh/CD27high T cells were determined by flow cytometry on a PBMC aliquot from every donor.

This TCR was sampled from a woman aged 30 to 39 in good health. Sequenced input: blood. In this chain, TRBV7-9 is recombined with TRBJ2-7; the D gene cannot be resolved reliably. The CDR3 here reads CASSLDGFRQYF. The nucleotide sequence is TGTGCCAGCAGCTTGGACGGATTCCGGCAGTACTTC.